This T cell receptor beta chain is from a study of cytomegalovirus exposure and HLA in healthy donors. General observations from the study: Serostatus for CMV was the only available immune exposure information. Prior analysis indicated that the majority of TCR beta V segments exhibited productivity approximately 90% or approximately 30% of the time.

On this clone itself: Its antigen is not identified.

Amplification used 60 Vbeta primers and 13 Jbeta primers. Clones were sequenced by immunoSEQ multiplex PCR, and TCRdb holds only the in-frame ones, with some missing. The table lists around 36,000 clones, about four fifths of them singletons. The ends lost 5 bases at V and 8 bases at J; junction bases unmatched: 14. Germline V CDR1 and CDR2: SGHRS, YFSETQ. The CDR3 sequence is 16 residues long. At the time of sampling, donors were nominally healthy, though unrecorded immune exposures were likely. This rearrangement joins TRBV5-1 to TRBJ1-2, with TRBD1 matching over 11 bases. This clonotype was sampled from a woman aged 40 to 55 in good health and CMV-seronegative. Material for sequencing was PBMCs. CDR3 in amino acids: CASRIRPGQGDLGYTF. The CDR3 DNA reads as TGCGCCAGCAGAATCCGACCGGGACAGGGGGACCTGGGCTACACCTTC. The full variable domain, completed using reference TRBV5-1 and TRBJ1-2, is KAGVTQTPRYLIKTRGQQVTLSCSPISGHRSVSWYQQTPGQGLQFLFEYFSETQRNKGNFPGRFSGRQFSNSRSEMNVSTLELGDSALYLCASRIRPGQGDLGYTFGSGTRLTVV.